Listed below are T cell receptor beta chains from one sample, sequenced in a study of blood T cell repertoires in COVID-19. Assay: immunoSEQ multiplex PCR; the TCRdb copy retains only in-frame clones and omits some. The sample carries 350,000 to 450,000 clones, around 85% recorded once. The specimen sequenced was peripheral blood. These receptors originate from a woman aged 18-30 years with acute or convalescent COVID-19. The CDR3 runs from the conserved cysteine through the conserved F or W. A D gene is named only where the DNA matches it firmly. Only part of the rows carry a size: once, few, many, or a class if the clone is expanded.

many,TRBJ2-7,TRBV5-4,-,TGTGCCAGCAGCTCAGATACCCCCACGAAAATGACAGTCCCCTACGAGCAGTACTTC,CASSSDTPTKMTVPYEQYF
-,TRBJ2-2,TRBV29-1,-,TGCAGCGTTGGAAATGCCGGGCGGGACACCGGGGAGCTGTTTTTT,CSVGNAGRDTGELFF
-,TRBJ1-2,TRBV23-1,TRBD1,TGCGCCAGCAGCCTTCCGAAGACAGGGGGTACGCCTCACTATGGCTACACCTTC,CASSLPKTGGTPHYGYTF
-,TRBJ1-3,TRBV9,-,TGTGCCAGCAGCCCAAGGGGTTCCGGGCGAAACACCATATATTTT,CASSPRGSGRNTIYF
-,TRBJ1-2,TRBV7-3,-,TGTGCCAGCAGCTCCTCGCCGGAGGACTATGGCTACACCTTC,CASSSSPEDYGYTF
-,TRBJ1-6,TRBV19,-,TGTGCCAGTAAAGTCGACAGGTTCGGGGATTTGACACCCCTCCACTTT,CASKVDRFGDLTPLHF
-,TRBJ1-1,TRBV11-2,-,TGTGCCAGCAGCTCAGCGGGCAAGCTGAACACTGAAGCTTTCTTT,CASSSAGKLNTEAFF
-,TRBJ2-5,TRBV19,-,TGTGCCAGTAGTATAGTCGGGGGGACCCAGTACTTC,CASSIVGGTQYF
-,TRBJ1-5,TRBV18,TRBD1,TGTGCCAGCTCACCAGAGCAGGGGGGCCAGCCCCAGCATTTT,CASSPEQGGQPQHF
-,TRBJ2-3,TRBV9,-,TGTGCCAGCAGCGCCTGGGGTGGGACTAGCACAGATACGCAGTATTTT,CASSAWGGTSTDTQYF
once,TRBJ1-3,TRBV30,TRBD1,TGTGCCTGGGGGACAGATGGAAACACCATATATTTT,CAWGTDGNTIYF
-,TRBJ1-1,TRBV5-1,TRBD1,TGCGCCAGCAGCTCCGATGGACAGGGGAACACTGAAGCTTTCTTT,CASSSDGQGNTEAFF
-,TRBJ1-4,TRBV28,-,TGTGCCAGCCTGGCAGCAACTAATGAAAAACTGTTTTTT,CASLAATNEKLFF
once,TRBJ2-7,TRBV27,TRBD1,TGTGCCAGCAGTTACGGGACAGGGGAGCTCGTCTACGAGCAGTACTTC,CASSYGTGELVYEQYF
-,TRBJ1-4,TRBV9,-,TGTGCCAGCAGCCGACGGAGAACTAATGAAAAACTGTTTTTT,CASSRRRTNEKLFF
few,TRBJ1-2,TRBV7-8,TRBD1,TGTGCCAGCAGCTTAGCAGGGACAGGGAGTTCATACTATGGCTACACCTTC,CASSLAGTGSSYYGYTF
-,TRBJ1-2,TRBV7-2,TRBD1,TGTGCCAGCAGAACAGGGGGCGACTATGGCTACACCTTC,CASRTGGDYGYTF
-,TRBJ2-3,TRBV2,-,TGTGCCAGCAGTATCGGGGACTCCCGGGGCACAGATACGCAGTATTTT,CASSIGDSRGTDTQYF
-,TRBJ1-2,TRBV20-1,TRBD1,TGCAGTGCTAGACAGGGGGCTGGCTACACCTTC,CSARQGAGYTF
-,TRBJ1-1,TRBV16,-,TGTGCCAGCAGCCTAATCAGGGTGAACACTGAAGCTTTCTTT,CASSLIRVNTEAFF
once,TRBJ1-2,TRBV6-5,-,TGTGCCAGCAGGTTACTCTTCGTTTATGGCTACACCTTC,CASRLLFVYGYTF
-,TRBJ1-6,TRBV6-5,-,TGTGCCAGCGCACCTTTACAGGGCCGGAGTTCACCCCTCCACTTT,CASAPLQGRSSPLHF
-,TRBJ2-6,TRBV19,-,TGTGCCAGTAGTATCATGTCCAGCGCCGTTAGTGGGGCCAACGTCCTGACTTTC,CASSIMSSAVSGANVLTF
-,TRBJ2-2,TRBV7-9,TRBD2,TGTGCCAGCAGCTCGGGACTAGCAGTCACCGGGGAGCTGTTTTTT,CASSSGLAVTGELFF
-,TRBJ2-4,TRBV19,-,TGTGCCAGTAGTATAGACCCGGGAGACATTCAGTACTTC,CASSIDPGDIQYF
-,TRBJ2-3,TRBV5-1,-,TGCGCCAGCAGCCGAGGGGGTGCGGGAGATACGCAGTATTTT,CASSRGGAGDTQYF
-,TRBJ2-7,TRBV9,-,TGTGCCAGCAGCATTCGAAGTAGCGGAGGGGCCGAGCAGTACTTC,CASSIRSSGGAEQYF
-,TRBJ2-5,TRBV5-4,TRBD1,TGTGCCAGCAGCTTGGCTGGACAGGCGAAAGAGACCCAGTACTTC,CASSLAGQAKETQYF
-,TRBJ2-5,TRBV5-1,-,TGCGCCAGCAGCAACCGGGACACCGGCCGGTGGGAGACCCAGTACTTC,CASSNRDTGRWETQYF
-,TRBJ1-4,TRBV27,-,TGTGCCAGCAGTTTTCAGGGAGGCGGCGGTGAAAAACTGTTTTTT,CASSFQGGGGEKLFF
-,TRBJ2-3,TRBV4-1,TRBD2,TGCGCCAGCAGCTCTCTAGCGGGGGGGCCGGGAGATACGCAGTATTTT,CASSSLAGGPGDTQYF
-,TRBJ1-3,TRBV3-1/TRBV3-2,-,TGTGCCAGCAGCACCGGGGAGTACTCTGGAAACACCATATATTTT,CASSTGEYSGNTIYF
-,TRBJ1-5,TRBV11-2,-,TGTGCCAGCAGCTTCTCTTATCCCAATCAGCCCCAGCATTTT,CASSFSYPNQPQHF
-,TRBJ2-3,TRBV5-4,TRBD1,TGTGCCAGCAGCCGGACAGGGGTGACAGATACGCAGTATTTT,CASSRTGVTDTQYF
-,TRBJ1-2,TRBV21-1,-,TGTGCCAGCAGCAGAAGGCGGCGCAATGGCACCTTC,CASSRRRRNGTF
-,TRBJ1-2,TRBV12-3/TRBV12-4,-,TGTGCCAGCATAGGCAGGGATCCTGGCTACACCTTC,CASIGRDPGYTF
-,TRBJ1-2,TRBV3-1/TRBV3-2,-,TGTGCCAGCAGCCAAGATGTGGAGCTGGAGTATGGCTACACCTTC,CASSQDVELEYGYTF
-,TRBJ2-7,TRBV5-8,-,TGTGCCAGCAGCCAACAGGGTGGCTCCTACGAGCAGTACTTC,CASSQQGGSYEQYF
few,TRBJ2-7,TRBV11-1,TRBD2,TGTGCCAGCAGCGGACTAGCGGGGAGCGAGCAGTACTTC,CASSGLAGSEQYF
-,TRBJ1-2,TRBV4-1,-,TGCGCCAGCAGCCAAGACCAGGGGATCTATGGCTACACCTTC,CASSQDQGIYGYTF